This note documents a single T cell receptor beta chain sequence. This CDR3 has 18 residues. CDR1 and CDR2 (germline): SGHVS, FNYEAQ. Trimming shortened V by 4 bases and J by 0 bases, and 21 bases separated the two germline ends. The data derive from a study of blood T cell repertoires in COVID-19. About the study: Material from acute and convalescent COVID-19 was sourced from the United States, Italy and Spain. T cells, B-cell-depleted T cells, or PBMCs provided the cDNA or gDNA that served as material.

As handled by the study authors: Amplification of reference gene primers was used by the study to estimate nucleated cell counts. Clones were sequenced by immunoSEQ multiplex PCR, and TCRdb holds only the in-frame ones, with some missing. The DNA was the basis for D and trimming; V, J and clone size are from that table. The table records nearly 55,000 clones, about 82% of them present only once. The receptor comes from a man between 70 and 80 years old with active COVID-19. Sequencing was performed on peripheral blood. The chain uses TRBV7-6 and TRBJ1-2, with D possibly matching TRBD1 (5 bases). Written as DNA, the CDR3 is TGTGCCAGCAGCTCCCTCAAGGCGGCAGGGTCCCCTAACTATGGCTACACCTTC. Its translation is CASSSLKAAGSPNYGYTF.